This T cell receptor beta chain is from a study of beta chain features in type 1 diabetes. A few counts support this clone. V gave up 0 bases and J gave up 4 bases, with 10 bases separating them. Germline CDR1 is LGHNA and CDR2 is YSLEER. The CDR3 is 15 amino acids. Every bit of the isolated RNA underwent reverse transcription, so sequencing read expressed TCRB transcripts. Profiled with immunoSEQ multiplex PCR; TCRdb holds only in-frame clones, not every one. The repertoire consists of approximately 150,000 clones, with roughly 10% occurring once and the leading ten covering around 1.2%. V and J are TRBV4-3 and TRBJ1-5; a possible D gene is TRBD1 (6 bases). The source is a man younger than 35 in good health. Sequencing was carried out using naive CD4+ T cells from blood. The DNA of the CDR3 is TGCGCCAGCAGCCAAGATGACAGGACGAATCAGCCCCAGCATTTT. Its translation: CASSQDDRTNQPQHF.